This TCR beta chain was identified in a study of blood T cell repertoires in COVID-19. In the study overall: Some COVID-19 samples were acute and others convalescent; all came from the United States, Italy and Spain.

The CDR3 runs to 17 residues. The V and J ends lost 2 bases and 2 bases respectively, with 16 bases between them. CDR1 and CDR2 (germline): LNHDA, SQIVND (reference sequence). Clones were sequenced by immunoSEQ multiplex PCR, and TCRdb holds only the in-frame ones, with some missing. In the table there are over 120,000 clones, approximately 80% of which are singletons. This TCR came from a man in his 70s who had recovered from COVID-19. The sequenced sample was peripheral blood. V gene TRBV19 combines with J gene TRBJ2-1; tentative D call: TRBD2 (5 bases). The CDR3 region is CASSITFRAEPYNEQFF. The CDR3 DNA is TGTGCCAGTAGTATAACTTTCAGAGCGGAACCCTACAATGAGCAGTTCTTC. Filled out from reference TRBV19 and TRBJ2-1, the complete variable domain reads DGGITQSPKYLFRKEGQNVTLSCEQNLNHDAMYWYRQDPGQGLRLIYYSQIVNDFQKGDIAEGYSVSREKKESFPLTVTSAQKNPTAFYLCASSITFRAEPYNEQFFGPGTRLTVL.